This note documents a single TCR beta chain sequence. No antigen is known for it. The entry originates in a study of CD4 T cells in relation to SARS-CoV-2 and coronaviruses. Only in-frame clones appear in the TCRdb table, and some are missing; sequencing was by immunoSEQ multiplex PCR. The sample includes around 35,000 clones, 70% to 90% of them seen just once. This CDR3 comprises 16 residues. CDR1 and CDR2 from the germline V gene are LGHNA and YNFKEQ. V was cut by 0 bases and J by 5 bases, with 17 bases left in between. General study points: Each donor contributed either pre-pandemic or post-infection samples, not both.

The TCR originated in an adult with COVID-19. Sequenced: memory CD4+ T cells from PBMCs. The V call is TRBV4-2, the J call TRBJ2-7; TRBD2 might be the D (6 bases). The CDR3, as DNA: TGTGCCAGCAGCCAAGAGGCGAAGACTAGGTTCCACGAGCAGTACTTC. Its translation: CASSQEAKTRFHEQYF.